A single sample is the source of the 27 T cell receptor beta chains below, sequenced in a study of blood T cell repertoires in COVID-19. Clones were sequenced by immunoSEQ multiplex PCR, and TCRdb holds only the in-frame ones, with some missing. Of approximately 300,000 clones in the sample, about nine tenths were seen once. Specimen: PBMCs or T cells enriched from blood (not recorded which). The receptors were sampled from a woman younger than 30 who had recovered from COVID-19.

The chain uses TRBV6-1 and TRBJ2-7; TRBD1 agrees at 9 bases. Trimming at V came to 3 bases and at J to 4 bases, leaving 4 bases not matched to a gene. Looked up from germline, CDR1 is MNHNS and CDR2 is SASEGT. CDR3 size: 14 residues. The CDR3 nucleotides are TGTGCCAGCAGTGAGATGGACAGGGGATACGAGCAGTACTTC. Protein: CASSEMDRGYEQYF.

CDR3 sequence reads: CASSIRDSESYTF. In DNA, the CDR3 is TGTGCCAGTAGTATCCGGGACAGTGAGAGCTACACCTTC. The rearrangement links TRBV19 to TRBJ1-2, with 7 bases lining up with TRBD1. V trimming: 3 bases; J trimming: 9 bases; junction bases outside the gene matches: 7. The CDR3 extends over 13 amino acids. The germline gives CDR1 LNHDA, CDR2 SQIVND (reference sequence).

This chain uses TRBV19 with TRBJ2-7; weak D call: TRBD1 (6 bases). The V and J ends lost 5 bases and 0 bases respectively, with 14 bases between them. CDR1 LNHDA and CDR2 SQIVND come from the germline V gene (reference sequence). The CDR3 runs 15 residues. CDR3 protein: CASSPEVGASYEQYF. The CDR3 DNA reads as TGTGCCAGTAGTCCGGAGGTGGGGGCCTCCTACGAGCAGTACTTC. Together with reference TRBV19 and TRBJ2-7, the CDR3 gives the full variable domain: DGGITQSPKYLFRKEGQNVTLSCEQNLNHDAMYWYRQDPGQGLRLIYYSQIVNDFQKGDIAEGYSVSREKKESFPLTVTSAQKNPTAFYLCASSPEVGASYEQYFGPGTRLTVT.

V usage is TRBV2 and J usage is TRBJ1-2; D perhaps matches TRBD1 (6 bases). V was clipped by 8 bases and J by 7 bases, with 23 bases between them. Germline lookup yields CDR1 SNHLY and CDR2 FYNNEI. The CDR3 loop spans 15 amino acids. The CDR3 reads CASVGQGFFGSGYTF. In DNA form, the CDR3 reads TGTGCCAGCGTGGGGCAGGGGTTTTTCGGTAGTGGCTACACCTTC. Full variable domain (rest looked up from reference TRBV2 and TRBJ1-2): EPEVTQTPSHQVTQMGQEVILRCVPISNHLYFYWYRQILGQKVEFLVSFYNNEISEKSEIFDDQFSVERPDGSNFTLKIRSTKLEDSAMYFCASVGQGFFGSGYTFGSGTRLTVV.

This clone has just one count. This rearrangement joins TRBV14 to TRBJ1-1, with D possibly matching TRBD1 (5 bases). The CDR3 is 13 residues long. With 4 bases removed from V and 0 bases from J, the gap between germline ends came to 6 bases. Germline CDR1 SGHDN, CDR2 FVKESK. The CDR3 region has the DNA TGTGCCAGCAGCCCGGGGGTGAACACTGAAGCTTTCTTT. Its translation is CASSPGVNTEAFF.

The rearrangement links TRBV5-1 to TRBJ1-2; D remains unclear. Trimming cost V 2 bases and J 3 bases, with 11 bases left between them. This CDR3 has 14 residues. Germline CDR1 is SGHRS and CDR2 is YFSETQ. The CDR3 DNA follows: TGCGCCAGCAGCTTTACACCGGCGGACTATGGCTACACCTTC. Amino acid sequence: CASSFTPADYGYTF.

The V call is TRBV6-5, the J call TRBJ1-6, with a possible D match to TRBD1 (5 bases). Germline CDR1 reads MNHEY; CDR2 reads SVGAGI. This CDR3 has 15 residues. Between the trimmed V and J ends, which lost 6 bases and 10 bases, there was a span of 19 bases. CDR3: CASSPRAGGESPLHF. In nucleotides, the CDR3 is TGTGCCAGCAGCCCAAGGGCTGGAGGGGAATCACCCCTCCACTTT.

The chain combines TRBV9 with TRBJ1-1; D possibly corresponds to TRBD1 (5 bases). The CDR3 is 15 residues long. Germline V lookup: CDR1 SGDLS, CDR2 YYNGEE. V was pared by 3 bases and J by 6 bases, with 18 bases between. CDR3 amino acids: CASSDRQGILPEAFF. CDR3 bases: TGTGCCAGCAGCGACCGGCAGGGAATACTTCCTGAAGCTTTCTTT.

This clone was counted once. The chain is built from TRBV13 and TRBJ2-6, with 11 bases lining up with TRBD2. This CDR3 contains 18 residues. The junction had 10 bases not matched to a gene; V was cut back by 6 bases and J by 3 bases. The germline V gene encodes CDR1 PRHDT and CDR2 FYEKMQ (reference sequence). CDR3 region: CASRGDTSGGDGANVLTF. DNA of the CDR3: TGTGCCAGCAGAGGGGATACTAGCGGGGGTGATGGGGCCAACGTCCTGACTTTC.

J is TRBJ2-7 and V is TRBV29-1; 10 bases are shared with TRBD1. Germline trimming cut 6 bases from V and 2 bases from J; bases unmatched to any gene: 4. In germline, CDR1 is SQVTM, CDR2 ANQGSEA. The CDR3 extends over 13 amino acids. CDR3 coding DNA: TGCAGCGTCGGGACAGGGGCACCCTACGAGCAGTACTTC. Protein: CSVGTGAPYEQYF.

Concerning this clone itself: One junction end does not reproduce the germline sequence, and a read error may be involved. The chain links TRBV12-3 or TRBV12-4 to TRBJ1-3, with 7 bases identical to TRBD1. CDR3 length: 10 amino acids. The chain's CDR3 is CASGGTASRF. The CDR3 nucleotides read TGTGCCAGCGGGGGGACAGCCTCCCGATTT.

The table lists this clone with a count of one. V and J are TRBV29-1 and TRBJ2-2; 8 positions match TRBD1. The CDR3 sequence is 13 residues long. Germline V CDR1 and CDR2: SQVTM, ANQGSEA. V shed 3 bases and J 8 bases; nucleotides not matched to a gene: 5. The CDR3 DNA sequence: TGCAGCGTTGATAGGCAGGGGGCAGGGGAGCTGTTTTTT. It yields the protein CSVDRQGAGELFF.

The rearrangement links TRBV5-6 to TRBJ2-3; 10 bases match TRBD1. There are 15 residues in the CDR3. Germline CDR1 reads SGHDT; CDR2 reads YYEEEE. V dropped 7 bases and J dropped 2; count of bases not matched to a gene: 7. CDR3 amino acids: CASWTGTGVTDTQYF. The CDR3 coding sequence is TGTGCCAGCTGGACCGGGACAGGGGTCACAGATACGCAGTATTTT. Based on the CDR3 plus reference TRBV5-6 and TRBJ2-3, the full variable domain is DAGVTQSPTHLIKTRGQQVTLRCSPKSGHDTVSWYQQALGQGPQFIFQYYEEEERQRGNFPDRFSGHQFPNYSSELNVNALLLGDSALYLCASWTGTGVTDTQYFGPGTRLTVL.

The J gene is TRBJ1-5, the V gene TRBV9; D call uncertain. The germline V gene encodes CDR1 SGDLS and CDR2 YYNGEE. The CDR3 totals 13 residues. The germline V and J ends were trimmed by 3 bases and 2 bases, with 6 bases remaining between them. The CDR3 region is CASSGEGNQPQHF. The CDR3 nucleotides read TGTGCCAGCAGCGGGGAGGGCAATCAGCCCCAGCATTTT.

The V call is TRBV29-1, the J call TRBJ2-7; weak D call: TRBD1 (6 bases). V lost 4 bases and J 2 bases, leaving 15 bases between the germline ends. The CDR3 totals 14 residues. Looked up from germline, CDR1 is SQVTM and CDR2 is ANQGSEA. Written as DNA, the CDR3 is TGCAGCGTTGCATGGACAGCCGGCGCCTACGAGCAGTACTTC. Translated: CSVAWTAGAYEQYF.

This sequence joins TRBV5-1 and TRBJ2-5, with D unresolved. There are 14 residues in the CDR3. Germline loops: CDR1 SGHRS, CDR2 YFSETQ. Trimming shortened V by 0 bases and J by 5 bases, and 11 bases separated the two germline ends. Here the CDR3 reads CASSLAVAMETQYF. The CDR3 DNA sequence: TGCGCCAGCAGCTTGGCTGTCGCTATGGAGACCCAGTACTTC.

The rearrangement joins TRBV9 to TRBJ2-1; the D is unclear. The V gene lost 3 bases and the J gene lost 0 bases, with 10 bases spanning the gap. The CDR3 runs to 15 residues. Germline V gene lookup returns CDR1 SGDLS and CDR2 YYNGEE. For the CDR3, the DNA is TGTGCCAGCAGCGCCCTTGAGGCCTCCTACAATGAGCAGTTCTTC. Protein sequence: CASSALEASYNEQFF.

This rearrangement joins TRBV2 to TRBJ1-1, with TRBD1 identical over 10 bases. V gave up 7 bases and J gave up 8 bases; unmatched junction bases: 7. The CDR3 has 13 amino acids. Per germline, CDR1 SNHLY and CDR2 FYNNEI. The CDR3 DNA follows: TGTGCCAGCATCAGACAGGGGGCAGGGGAAGCTTTCTTT. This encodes CASIRQGAGEAFF. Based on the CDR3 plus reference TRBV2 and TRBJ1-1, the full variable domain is EPEVTQTPSHQVTQMGQEVILRCVPISNHLYFYWYRQILGQKVEFLVSFYNNEISEKSEIFDDQFSVERPDGSNFTLKIRSTKLEDSAMYFCASIRQGAGEAFFGQGTRLTVV.

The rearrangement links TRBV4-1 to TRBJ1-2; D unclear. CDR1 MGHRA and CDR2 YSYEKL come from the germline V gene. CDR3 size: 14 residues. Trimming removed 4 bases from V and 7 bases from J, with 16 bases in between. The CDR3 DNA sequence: TGCGCCAGCAGCCCCCCTAAAGTTGAAATTGGCTACACCTTC. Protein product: CASSPPKVEIGYTF.

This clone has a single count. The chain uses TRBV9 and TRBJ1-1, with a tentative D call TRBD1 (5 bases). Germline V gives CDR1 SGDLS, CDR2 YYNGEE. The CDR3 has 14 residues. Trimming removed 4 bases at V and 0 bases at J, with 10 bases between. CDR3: CASSSGTLNTEAFF. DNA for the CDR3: TGTGCCAGCAGCTCAGGGACTTTGAACACTGAAGCTTTCTTT.

The CDR3: CASRTPRAIDSPLHF. For the CDR3, the DNA is TGTGCCAGCAGGACCCCCAGGGCGATCGATTCACCCCTCCACTTT. V and J are TRBV27 and TRBJ1-6; possibly TRBD1 for D (5 bases). V was trimmed by 6 bases and J by 8 bases, leaving 17 bases between them. Germline V gives CDR1 MNHEY, CDR2 SMNVEV (reference sequence). The CDR3 has 15 residues.

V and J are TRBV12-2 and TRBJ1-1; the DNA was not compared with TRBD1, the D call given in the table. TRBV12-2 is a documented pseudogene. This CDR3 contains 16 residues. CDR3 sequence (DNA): TGTGCAAGTCGCTTAGCGACAGGCCGAGAGAACACTGAAGCTTTCTTT. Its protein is CASRLATGRENTEAFF.

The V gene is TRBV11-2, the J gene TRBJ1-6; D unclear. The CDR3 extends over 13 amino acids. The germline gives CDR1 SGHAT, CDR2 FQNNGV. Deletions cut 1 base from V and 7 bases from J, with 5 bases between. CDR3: CASSLGLNSPLHF. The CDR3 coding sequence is TGTGCCAGCAGCTTAGGGCTGAATTCACCCCTCCACTTT. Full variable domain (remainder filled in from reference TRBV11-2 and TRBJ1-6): EAGVAQSPRYKIIEKRQSVAFWCNPISGHATLYWYQQILGQGPKLLIQFQNNGVVDDSQLPKDRFSAERLKGVDSTLKIQPAKLEDSAVYLCASSLGLNSPLHFGNGTRLTVT.

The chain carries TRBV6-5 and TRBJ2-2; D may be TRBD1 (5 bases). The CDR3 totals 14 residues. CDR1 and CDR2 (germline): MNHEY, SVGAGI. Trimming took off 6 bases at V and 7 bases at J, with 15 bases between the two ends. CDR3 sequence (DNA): TGTGCCAGCAGAAAACCAGGGCAAGGCGGGGAGCTGTTTTTT. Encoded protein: CASRKPGQGGELFF.

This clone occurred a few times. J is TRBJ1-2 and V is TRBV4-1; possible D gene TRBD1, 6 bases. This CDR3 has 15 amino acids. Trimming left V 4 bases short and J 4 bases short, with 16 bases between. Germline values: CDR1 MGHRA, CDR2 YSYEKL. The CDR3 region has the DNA TGCGCCAGCAGCCGGGAATCCCGGGACACCTATGGCTACACCTTC. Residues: CASSRESRDTYGYTF.

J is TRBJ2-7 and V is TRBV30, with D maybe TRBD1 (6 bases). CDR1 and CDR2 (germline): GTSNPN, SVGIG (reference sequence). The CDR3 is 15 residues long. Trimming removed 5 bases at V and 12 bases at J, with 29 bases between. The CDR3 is CAWRHRAALADPPYF. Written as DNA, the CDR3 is TGTGCCTGGCGACACAGGGCCGCGCTAGCAGACCCGCCGTACTTC. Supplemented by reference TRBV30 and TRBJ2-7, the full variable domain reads SQTIHQWPATLVQPVGSPLSLECTVEGTSNPNLYWYRQAAGRGLQLLFYSVGIGQISSEVPQNLSASRPQDRQFILSSKKLLLSDSGFYLCAWRHRAALADPPYFGPGTRLTVT.

As DNA, the CDR3 is TGTGCCAGCAGCTTGGTGGACAGGACCTACGAGCAGTACTTC. Amino acid sequence: CASSLVDRTYEQYF. The V and J genes are TRBV5-6 and TRBJ2-7; 7 bases map to TRBD1. Unmatched junction bases numbered 2, after V lost 0 bases and J lost 2 bases. Germline assignment: CDR1 SGHDT and CDR2 YYEEEE. This CDR3 contains 14 residues.